This T cell receptor beta chain appears in the sequencing data of a study of technical replicates of blood from several donors (dated by TCRdb to the late 2010s). Details on this clone: Its target antigen remains unknown. No base quality values were provided; no much bigger clone lies one nucleotide off.

Receptor amplification or capture employed the immunoSEQ multiplex PCR assay. Held by TCRdb, this immuneACCESS table contains in-frame sequences only and omits some clones. Under half of the omission traces to an unresolved V gene where checked; the cause of the rest is unknown. The table for this sample lists under 100,000 clones; 90% to 95% of them were counted only once. Almost 0.35% of the sample belongs to the ten largest clones. The sequenced material came from T cells isolated from PBMCs. This receptor was taken from a human donor in good health.

The CDR3 is CASNRDNTIYF. The nucleotide sequence reads as follows: TGTGCCAGTAACAGGGATAACACCATATATTTT. This chain is built from TRBV18 and TRBJ1-3; matching of 6 bases hints at TRBD1 as the D gene. V is shortened by 9 bases, J by 7 bases, and the region joining them spans 10 bases. As encoded in the germline V gene, CDR1 is KGHSH while CDR2 is LQKENI. The CDR3 runs 11 amino acids, cysteine and phenylalanine included. Left in the record is the CDR3 DNA by itself, 33 bases read in frame from the first base.